This record concerns one T cell receptor beta chain sequence. What it recognizes is unknown. Individuals with alopecia areata gave both lesional scalp punch biopsies and peripheral blood for collection. cDNA serving as the sequencing template came from extracted, reverse transcribed RNA. The data were produced by immunoSEQ multiplex PCR, yet TCRdb's version contains in-frame clones alone and is incomplete. The data contain roughly 150,000 clones, under 60% of them singletons. V gave up 3 bases and J gave up 1 base, with 13 bases separating them. CDR1 and CDR2 (germline): SGHTA, FQGNSA. The CDR3 spans 17 residues. The data originate from a study of CD8+ T cells in alopecia areata. Study information: Treated patients received oral tofacitinib, 5 to 10 mg twice daily.

The study, taken as a whole, reports: Among patients, TCR sharing was less clear than in mice, a difference possibly due in part to HLA diversity in the patient population.

The starting material was CD4+ T cells sorted from blood, obtained at week 0. The chain combines TRBV7-2 with TRBJ2-6, with a possible D match to TRBD2 (5 bases). The TCR comes from a human donor with alopecia areata. DNA of the CDR3: TGTGCCAGCAGCTTTTCTTCAACGGGGTCTGGGGCCAACGTCCTGACTTTC. It yields the protein CASSFSSTGSGANVLTF.